This TCR beta chain was captured in a study of human T cells and chemical hapten exposure. Library construction involved attaching unique molecular identifiers to individual cDNA molecules, which allowed quantitative, reproducible TCR counting. TCRdb re-called the RACE reads with MiXCR, one entry per CDR3 protein. The sample has approximately 80,000 distinct CDR3 sequences; roughly 7.2% are singletons. Study-wide points: DPC sensitization did not alter TCRs above 1 in 1000 frequency.

This clonotype came up a few times. As yet, its antigen is unknown. Time point given: patch test 1, 2 weeks after DPC sensitization. Treatment specified: therapeutic diphenylcyclopropenone sensitization with weekly scalp DPC. The clonotype comes from a woman in her 30s with alopecia areata. Some clones in this sample may be carry-over from other donors' samples. The sample consisted of whole blood, taken in connection with sensitization to the hapten diphenylcyclopropenone (DPC).

CDR3 protein: CSARGIAEAFF. In DNA form, the CDR3 reads TGCAGCGCGCGGGGAATCGCTGAAGCTTTCTTT. This chain connects TRBV29-1 to TRBJ1-1, with D unresolved. Per the germline V gene, CDR1 is SQVTM and CDR2 is ANQGSEA. V lost 7 bases to trimming and J lost 6 bases, with 12 bases between them. The CDR3 sequence is 11 residues long.